The present T cell receptor (beta chain) was sequenced within a study of human T cells and chemical hapten exposure. Time point reported: patch test 2, 6 weeks after DPC sensitization. Described treatment: therapeutic diphenylcyclopropenone sensitization with weekly scalp DPC. Only after blood had been drawn was each patch test applied. Participating donors were patients with alopecia, aged 18 to 70 years, considered appropriate candidates for DPC. Unfractionated whole blood was the source of the extracted total RNA. MiXCR was run by TCRdb on the RACE reads, yielding one entry per CDR3 protein. The profile shows about 84,000 distinct CDR3 sequences, roughly 10% of them singletons. At least ten counts were recorded for this clonotype. The CDR3 is 12 residues long. Germline V gene lookup returns CDR1 SQVTM and CDR2 ANQGSEA. The V end lost 3 bases, the J end lost 4 bases, and 9 bases lay between the germline ends.

This TCR came from a woman aged 25 to 39 with alopecia areata. Some clones in this sample may be carry-over from other donors' samples. The sequencing here drew on whole blood, taken in connection with sensitization to the hapten diphenylcyclopropenone (DPC). The V gene is TRBV29-1, the J gene TRBJ1-1; the D gene is possibly TRBD1 (5 bases). The CDR3 bases are TGCAGCGTTGACCCGGGGGGCACTGAAGCTTTCTTT. Translating it yields CSVDPGGTEAFF.